The 23 T cell receptor beta chains below all came from one sample that was sequenced in a study of blood T cell repertoires in COVID-19. Profiling relied on immunoSEQ multiplex PCR, and the TCRdb table lists in-frame clones only, not all of them. Of about 230,000 clones listed, approximately 88% are singletons. The sequenced material came from peripheral blood. The receptors come from a man aged 40-50 years with acute or convalescent COVID-19.

The chain combines TRBV6-1 with TRBJ1-2; no definite D call. V gave up 4 bases and J gave up 2 bases, with 17 bases separating them. The CDR3 loop spans 16 amino acids. CDR1 is MNHNS, CDR2 SASEGT, per germline. For the CDR3, the DNA is TGTGCCAGCAGTGTTAGCCCCGGCTCTTCCAACTATGGCTACACCTTC. This gives the protein CASSVSPGSSNYGYTF.

J is TRBJ2-7 and V is TRBV25-1, with 7 nucleotides matching TRBD2. The CDR3 consists of 15 residues. Germline CDR1 reads MGHDK; CDR2 reads SYGVNS. The J segment lost 3 bases and the V segment lost 4 bases, leaving 9 bases of the junction unmatched. The CDR3 DNA reads as TGTGCCAGCAGTGCTAGCGGTGGGAGATTCTACGAGCAGTACTTC. Its protein product is CASSASGGRFYEQYF.

This clone appeared a single time. This chain connects TRBV27 to TRBJ1-5, with TRBD1 as a possible D gene (5 bases). Germline V gene data show CDR1 as MNHEY and CDR2 as SMNVEV (reference sequence). This CDR3 region has 16 residues. The ends were cut back, 3 bases at V and 6 bases at J, with 18 bases in the middle. The DNA of the CDR3 is TGTGCCAGCAGTTTTCTTGTAGGGGTATTTGGTCAGCCCCAGCATTTT. Protein: CASSFLVGVFGQPQHF.

The chain joins TRBV10-1 to TRBJ1-1; weak D call: TRBD1 (6 bases). CDR1 is WNHNN and CDR2 is SYGVQD in the germline V gene (reference sequence). The CDR3 has 13 residues. Trimming took 7 bases from V and 4 from J, leaving 13 bases between them. CDR3 sequence reads: CASKGHQGTEAFF. As DNA, the CDR3 is TGCGCCAGCAAGGGACACCAGGGCACTGAAGCTTTCTTT.

The rearrangement links TRBV7-2 to TRBJ1-3; D perhaps matches TRBD1 (5 bases). This CDR3 comprises 14 residues. CDR1 is SGHTA and CDR2 is FQGNSA in the germline V gene. V lost 5 bases to trimming and J lost 11 bases, with 19 bases between them. The CDR3 nucleotides read TGTGCCAGCAGCCCGCGGGACTTCGGGTTAGCCATATATTTT. Amino acid sequence: CASSPRDFGLAIYF.

The chain recombines TRBV19 with TRBJ1-5, with 7 bases that match TRBD1. From germline, CDR1 is LNHDA and CDR2 SQIVND (reference sequence). The trim removed 2 bases at V and 7 bases at J, leaving 14 bases unmatched. This CDR3 has 17 amino acids. Written as DNA, the CDR3 is TGTGCCAGTAGTATAAGTAGGGGGCGAGTGGGGCAGCAGCCCCAGCATTTT. It yields the protein CASSISRGRVGQQPQHF. Filled out from reference TRBV19 and TRBJ1-5, the complete variable domain reads DGGITQSPKYLFRKEGQNVTLSCEQNLNHDAMYWYRQDPGQGLRLIYYSQIVNDFQKGDIAEGYSVSREKKESFPLTVTSAQKNPTAFYLCASSISRGRVGQQPQHFGDGTRLSIL.

The DNA for the CDR3 is TGTGCCAGCAGCCAAGGTTCGGTCGGTAACTACGAGCAGTACTTC. This sequence encodes CASSQGSVGNYEQYF. V and J are TRBV3-1 (or the pseudogene TRBV3-2) and TRBJ2-7; D unresolved. With 1 base removed from V and 3 bases from J, the gap between germline ends came to 13 bases. The CDR3 is 15 residues long. CDR1 and CDR2 from the germline V gene are LGHDT and YNNKEL (reference sequence).

This chain links TRBV27 with TRBJ1-2; possibly TRBD1 for D (5 bases). The CDR3 sequence is 18 residues long. Germline V lookup: CDR1 MNHEY, CDR2 SMNVEV (reference sequence). V was pared by 1 base and J by 4 bases, with 22 bases between. CDR3 amino acids: CASSLLGGTGGFGYGYTF. The CDR3 nucleotides read TGTGCCAGCAGTTTATTGGGGGGGACTGGCGGATTTGGCTATGGCTACACCTTC.

V is TRBV6-5 and J is TRBJ2-1; TRBD1 aligns across 8 bases. Trimming removed 2 bases from V and 9 bases from J; junction bases left unmatched: 9. This CDR3 has 15 residues. From germline, CDR1 is MNHEY and CDR2 SVGAGI. The CDR3 DNA is TGTGCCAGCAGTTACCCGTACTTACAGGGGGGTGAGCAGTTCTTC. Translation gives CASSYPYLQGGEQFF.

This clone was detected only once. The chain has TRBV27 and TRBJ2-7, with 7 bases matching TRBD1. This CDR3 is 13 amino acids long. The V gene end was trimmed by 2 bases and the J gene end by 6 bases; junction bases not matched to a gene: 4. The germline V gene has CDR1 MNHEY and CDR2 SMNVEV (reference sequence). Here the CDR3 reads CASSLSGQAEQYF. In DNA form, the CDR3 reads TGTGCCAGCAGTTTAAGCGGACAGGCCGAGCAGTACTTC.

This clone showed up just once. CDR3 DNA sequence: TGTGCCAGCAGCTTGCTGAGCTCTGGAAACACCATATATTTT. Translation: CASSLLSSGNTIYF. V and J are TRBV5-6 and TRBJ1-3; no firm D call. This CDR3 spans 14 amino acids. Germline loops: CDR1 SGHDT, CDR2 YYEEEE. With 1 base removed from V and 0 bases from J, the gap between germline ends came to 5 bases.

The sample holds a few counts of this clone. V and J are TRBV19 and TRBJ1-5; no clear D gene. The CDR3 consists of 13 residues. V gave up 5 bases and J gave up 5 bases, with 10 bases separating them. The germline gives CDR1 LNHDA, CDR2 SQIVND (reference sequence). The chain's CDR3 is CASSASIDQPQHF. Here the CDR3 DNA reads TGTGCCAGTAGTGCGTCGATTGATCAGCCCCAGCATTTT.

The V call is TRBV6-6, the J call TRBJ2-1; TRBD1 might be the D (5 bases). CDR3 length: 15 residues. Deletions cut 0 bases from V and 7 bases from J, with 13 bases between. The germline CDR1 and CDR2 sequences are MNHNY and SVGAGI (reference sequence). The CDR3 DNA sequence: TGTGCCAGCAGTTACTCAGGGGTTGGGGTTAATGAGCAGTTCTTC. Translating gives CASSYSGVGVNEQFF.

In its sample, this clone was seen once. V and J are TRBV7-2 and TRBJ1-5; D not certain. V was trimmed by 1 base and J by 9 bases, leaving 10 bases between them. CDR1 SGHTA and CDR2 FQGNSA come from the germline V gene. The CDR3 has 13 residues. In DNA form, the CDR3 reads TGTGCCAGCAGCTTAGAGGAGGGATCGCCCCAGCATTTT. It is translated as CASSLEEGSPQHF. The whole variable domain, remainder taken from reference TRBV7-2 and TRBJ1-5, is GAGVSQSPSNKVTEKGKDVELRCDPISGHTALYWYRQSLGQGLEFLIYFQGNSAPDKSGLPSDRFSAERTGGSVSTLTIQRTQQEDSAVYLCASSLEEGSPQHFGDGTRLSIL.

V is TRBV2 and J is TRBJ2-6, with D maybe TRBD2 (5 bases). The CDR3 has 15 amino acids. Germline CDR1 is SNHLY and CDR2 is FYNNEI. V lost 6 bases and J 4 bases, leaving 13 bases between the germline ends. The CDR3: CASRTERGGANVLTF. The CDR3 DNA sequence: TGTGCCAGCAGGACTGAACGGGGAGGGGCCAACGTCCTGACTTTC.

The chain employs TRBV4-2 and TRBJ2-7; 7 bases are shared with TRBD2. This CDR3 is built from 17 residues. Germline assignment: CDR1 LGHNA and CDR2 YNFKEQ. Trimming removed 3 bases from V and 4 bases from J; junction bases left unmatched: 15. The CDR3 nucleotides are TGTGCCAGCAGCCATGTGGGAACTAGCGTTACAAGGTACGAGCAGTACTTC. This codes for CASSHVGTSVTRYEQYF.

The rearrangement links TRBV10-3 to TRBJ1-2; D possibly corresponds to TRBD1 (5 bases). Trimming took off 0 bases at V and 4 bases at J, with 6 bases between the two ends. This CDR3 has 13 residues. Germline V gives CDR1 ENHRY, CDR2 SYGVKD. DNA of the CDR3: TGTGCCATCAGTGAGTCGGGGGGCTATGGCTACACCTTC. Translated: CAISESGGYGYTF.

The V call is TRBV15, the J call TRBJ2-1; D might be TRBD2 (6 bases). Germline V gene sequence: CDR1 LNHNV, CDR2 YYDKDF (reference sequence). CDR3 length equals 14 residues. The V and J ends lost 1 base and 6 bases respectively, with 10 bases between them. The CDR3 nucleotides read TGTGCCACCAGCAGAGCGCCCGGGGGCAATGAGCAGTTCTTC. It translates to CATSRAPGGNEQFF. Looking up the rest from reference TRBV15 and TRBJ2-1 gives the full variable domain: DAMVIQNPRYQVTQFGKPVTLSCSQTLNHNVMYWYQQKSSQAPKLLFHYYDKDFNNEADTPDNFQSRRPNTSFCFLDIRSPGLGDTAMYLCATSRAPGGNEQFFGPGTRLTVL.

The rearrangement links TRBV2 to TRBJ1-2; D call uncertain. CDR1 SNHLY and CDR2 FYNNEI come from the germline V gene. The CDR3 loop spans 13 amino acids. V lost 6 bases, J lost 1 base, and 9 bases lay in between. The CDR3 region has the DNA TGTGCCAGCAGACTACAAGATAACTATGGCTACACCTTC. Protein: CASRLQDNYGYTF. Combining the CDR3 with reference TRBV2 and TRBJ1-2 gives the whole variable domain EPEVTQTPSHQVTQMGQEVILRCVPISNHLYFYWYRQILGQKVEFLVSFYNNEISEKSEIFDDQFSVERPDGSNFTLKIRSTKLEDSAMYFCASRLQDNYGYTFGSGTRLTVV.

The chain is built from TRBV19 and TRBJ2-3; D is possibly TRBD2 (5 bases). Germline V gene lookup returns CDR1 LNHDA and CDR2 SQIVND (reference sequence). The CDR3 is 16 residues long. V dropped 5 bases and J dropped 1 base, with 16 bases sitting between them. DNA of the CDR3: TGTGCCAGTAGTTTCTCTACCCCCGGGGGCACAGATACGCAGTATTTT. Its protein product is CASSFSTPGGTDTQYF.

J is TRBJ2-6 and V is TRBV9; 7 nucleotides align to TRBD1. Germline assignment: CDR1 SGDLS and CDR2 YYNGEE. The CDR3 runs to 15 residues. V shed 4 bases, J shed 4 bases, and the junction held 5 bases outside the gene matches. The DNA of the CDR3 is TGTGCCAGCAGCTTCACAGGGGTCGGGGCCAACGTCCTGACTTTC. It encodes CASSFTGVGANVLTF.

CDR3 nucleotide sequence: TGCGCCAGCAGCTTGGCCGACTCGGATACGCAGTATTTT. As protein: CASSLADSDTQYF. V is TRBV5-1 and J is TRBJ2-3; unclear D gene. Looked up from germline, CDR1 is SGHRS and CDR2 is YFSETQ. The CDR3 has 13 residues. Trimming took off 0 bases at V and 6 bases at J, with 8 bases between the two ends.

The genes are TRBV19 and TRBJ1-1, with no clear D. Per the germline V gene, CDR1 is LNHDA and CDR2 is SQIVND (reference sequence). V was trimmed by 3 bases and J by 0 bases, leaving 8 bases between them. This CDR3 is 14 amino acids long. CDR3 DNA: TGTGCCAGTAGTATCTCAGTAATGAACACTGAAGCTTTCTTT. It codes for CASSISVMNTEAFF. Variable domain in full (rest from reference TRBV19 and TRBJ1-1): DGGITQSPKYLFRKEGQNVTLSCEQNLNHDAMYWYRQDPGQGLRLIYYSQIVNDFQKGDIAEGYSVSREKKESFPLTVTSAQKNPTAFYLCASSISVMNTEAFFGQGTRLTVV.